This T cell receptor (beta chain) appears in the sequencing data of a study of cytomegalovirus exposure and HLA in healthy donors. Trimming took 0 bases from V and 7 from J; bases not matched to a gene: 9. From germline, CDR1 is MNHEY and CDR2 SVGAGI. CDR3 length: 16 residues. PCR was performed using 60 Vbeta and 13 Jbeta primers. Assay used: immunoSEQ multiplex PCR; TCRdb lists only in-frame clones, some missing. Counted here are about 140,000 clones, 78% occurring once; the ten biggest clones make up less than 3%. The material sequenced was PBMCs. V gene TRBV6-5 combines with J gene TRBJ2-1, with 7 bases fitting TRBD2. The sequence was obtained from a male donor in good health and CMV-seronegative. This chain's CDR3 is CASSYSRASGTNEQFF. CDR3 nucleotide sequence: TGTGCCAGCAGTTACTCTCGGGCTAGCGGAACAAATGAGCAGTTCTTC.